The rows below give T cell receptor beta chains drawn from one sample of a study of OX40 agonist ivuxolimab in advanced cancers. Profiled with immunoSEQ multiplex PCR; TCRdb holds only in-frame clones, not every one. Of tens of thousands of clones in the sample, around 90% are singletons; the top ten hold 0.4% to 0.55%. The source was CD4+ or CD8+ T cells sorted from blood, collected in a trial of the OX40 agonist ivuxolimab. All receptors derive from an adult with an advanced solid tumor such as melanoma, head and neck, liver or kidney cancer. Each CDR3 is given with its conserved first and last residue. A D gene is named only where the DNA matches it firmly. Where a row states a size, it is once, few, many or the class of an expanded clone; other rows omit it.

cdr3_length: 13; v_call: TRBV7-2; j_call: TRBJ1-1; clone_size: NA; d_call: NA; cdr3_nt: TGTGCCAGCAGCTTAGCTAGTGCCACTGAAGCTTTCTTT; cdr3_aa: CASSLASATEAFF
cdr3_length: 16; v_call: TRBV5-1; j_call: TRBJ2-2; clone_size: NA; d_call: TRBD1; cdr3_nt: TGCGCCAGCAGCTTTTCCGGGACAGTAGAGACCGGGGAGCTGTTTTTT; cdr3_aa: CASSFSGTVETGELFF
cdr3_length: 14; v_call: TRBV15; j_call: TRBJ2-5; clone_size: NA; d_call: NA; cdr3_nt: TGTGCCACCAGCAGGCCGGACAGGGAGGGGACCCAGTACTTC; cdr3_aa: CATSRPDREGTQYF
cdr3_length: 14; v_call: TRBV29-1; j_call: TRBJ2-1; clone_size: NA; d_call: TRBD2; cdr3_nt: TGCAGCGTCCGACCCGCGGGAGTTAAGCCTGAGCAGTTCTTC; cdr3_aa: CSVRPAGVKPEQFF
cdr3_length: 15; v_call: TRBV10-3; j_call: TRBJ1-4; clone_size: NA; d_call: NA; cdr3_nt: TGTGCCATCAGTGAGTCGGCAGGGAGGTACGAAAAACTGTTTTTT; cdr3_aa: CAISESAGRYEKLFF
cdr3_length: 15; v_call: TRBV21-1; j_call: TRBJ1-3; clone_size: NA; d_call: NA; cdr3_nt: TGTGCCGCCTCGGGGGGACTGAGCTCTGGAAACACCATATATTTT; cdr3_aa: CAASGGLSSGNTIYF
cdr3_length: 16; v_call: TRBV7-2; j_call: TRBJ2-7; clone_size: NA; d_call: TRBD2; cdr3_nt: TGTGCCAGCAGCTTAGGGACTAGCGGGATAAGGAACGAGCAGTACTTC; cdr3_aa: CASSLGTSGIRNEQYF
cdr3_length: 13; v_call: TRBV19; j_call: TRBJ2-5; clone_size: few; d_call: NA; cdr3_nt: TGTGCCAGTAGTATGGGAAGGTGGGAGACCCAGTACTTC; cdr3_aa: CASSMGRWETQYF
cdr3_length: 10; v_call: TRBV28; j_call: TRBJ1-2; clone_size: few; d_call: NA; cdr3_nt: TGTGCCACCCGCCGAGGGGGCTACACCTTC; cdr3_aa: CATRRGGYTF
cdr3_length: 16; v_call: TRBV7-2; j_call: TRBJ2-7; clone_size: once; d_call: TRBD2; cdr3_nt: TGTGCCAGCAGCCTCCAACCGGGACTAGCGGGAGGCGAGCAGTACTTC; cdr3_aa: CASSLQPGLAGGEQYF
cdr3_length: 16; v_call: TRBV7-2; j_call: TRBJ2-7; clone_size: NA; d_call: NA; cdr3_nt: TGTGCCAGCAGCTCCGTTGGGGGGCTGGGGGCCTACGAGCAGTACTTC; cdr3_aa: CASSSVGGLGAYEQYF
cdr3_length: 15; v_call: TRBV6-5; j_call: TRBJ1-4; clone_size: NA; d_call: NA; cdr3_nt: TGTGCCAGCAGTCCAGGAGGAGCAACTAATGAAAAACTGTTTTTT; cdr3_aa: CASSPGGATNEKLFF
cdr3_length: 16; v_call: TRBV5-1; j_call: TRBJ2-5; clone_size: NA; d_call: TRBD2; cdr3_nt: TGCGCCAGCAGCTTGGGAACTAGCGGGGGTGAAGAGACCCAGTACTTC; cdr3_aa: CASSLGTSGGEETQYF